The 25 T cell receptor beta chains below were found in one sample sequenced in a study of T cell changes during pregnancy in multiple sclerosis. Sequencing used immunoSEQ multiplex PCR; TCRdb keeps in-frame clones, though not all of them. Of tens of thousands of clones in the sample, 85% to 90% are singletons; the top ten hold around 0.5%. The specimen comprised CD4+ T cells from peripheral blood mononuclear cells, sampled in the first trimester of pregnancy. These receptors were collected from a female donor with multiple sclerosis, enrolled in a pregnancy study.

The chain combines TRBV11-2 with TRBJ2-2; D is undetermined. CDR3 length: 15 residues. Germline V CDR1 and CDR2: SGHAT, FQNNGV. Deletions cut 1 base from V and 2 bases from J, with 8 bases between. The CDR3 loop is CASSLVRSNTGELFF. The DNA for the CDR3 is TGTGCCAGCAGCTTAGTGCGATCCAACACCGGGGAGCTGTTTTTT.

This chain uses TRBV20-1 with TRBJ2-7; D remains unclear. Germline lookup yields CDR1 DFQATT and CDR2 SNEGSKA (reference sequence). The CDR3 covers 11 residues. V was cut by 5 bases and J by 3 bases, with 8 bases left in between. CDR3 nucleotides: TGCAGTGCTTTTGACTTCTACGAGCAGTACTTC. This gives the protein CSAFDFYEQYF.

This chain connects TRBV15 to TRBJ2-1; TRBD1 might be the D (8 bases). The CDR3 contains 13 residues. CDR1 is LNHNV and CDR2 is YYDKDF in the germline V gene (reference sequence). The V end was cut by 8 bases, the J end by 7 bases, with 15 bases between. The CDR3 bases are TGTGCCACCCAGGGGGCTAGCGGAAATGAGCAGTTCTTC. As protein: CATQGASGNEQFF. Filled out from reference TRBV15 and TRBJ2-1, the complete variable domain reads DAMVIQNPRYQVTQFGKPVTLSCSQTLNHNVMYWYQQKSSQAPKLLFHYYDKDFNNEADTPDNFQSRRPNTSFCFLDIRSPGLGDTAMYLCATQGASGNEQFFGPGTRLTVL.

The chain joins TRBV6-1 to TRBJ2-1, with D perhaps TRBD1 (6 bases). CDR3 length equals 13 residues. Germline V gives CDR1 MNHNS, CDR2 SASEGT. V was shortened by 5 bases and J by 8 bases, with 13 bases between the two germline ends. CDR3 nucleotides: TGTGCCAGCAGTCAAACAGGGCCCGATGAGCAGTTCTTC. Translated, it gives CASSQTGPDEQFF.

This clone was observed a single time. The V gene is TRBV7-6, the J gene TRBJ1-1; the D is unclear. Germline CDR1 SGHVS, CDR2 FNYEAQ. The CDR3 covers 14 residues. V lost 1 base and J 0 bases, leaving 6 bases between the germline ends. CDR3 in amino acids: CASSLGALNTEAFF. The CDR3 nucleotides read TGTGCCAGCAGCTTAGGGGCCCTGAACACTGAAGCTTTCTTT.

The chain links TRBV10-3 to TRBJ2-1; 16 bases are shared with TRBD2. There are 15 residues in the CDR3. V trimming: 8 bases; J trimming: 8 bases; junction bases outside the gene matches: 6. The germline V gene has CDR1 ENHRY and CDR2 SYGVKD. For the CDR3, the DNA is TGTGCCATCCTGGGACTAGCGGGAGGGAGGGATGAGCAGTTCTTC. It is translated as CAILGLAGGRDEQFF.

CDR3 bases: TGCGCCAGCAGCTTTGGTCACAGTTCGAATGAGCAGTTCTTC. Protein sequence: CASSFGHSSNEQFF. V is TRBV5-1 and J is TRBJ2-1; D is unclear. Germline V CDR1 and CDR2: SGHRS, YFSETQ. There are 14 residues in the CDR3. V lost 2 bases and J 7 bases, leaving 13 bases between the germline ends.

CDR3 DNA sequence: TGCGCCAGCAGTCAATCGCGGACAGGGGATCGTACAGATACGCAGTATTTT. Its protein is CASSQSRTGDRTDTQYF. V gene TRBV23-1 combines with J gene TRBJ2-3, with 9 bases identical to TRBD1. TRBV23-1 is assigned to the ORF class and has an uncertain function. This CDR3 spans 17 amino acids. V was pared by 0 bases and J by 3 bases, with 7 bases of the junction left unmatched.

V and J are TRBV5-4 and TRBJ2-3, with TRBD2 identical over 10 bases. The V gene end was trimmed by 4 bases and the J gene end by 5 bases; junction bases not matched to a gene: 7. Germline V gives CDR1 SGHNT, CDR2 YYREEE (reference sequence). The CDR3 is 15 amino acids. As DNA, the CDR3 is TGTGCCAGCAGCCCGAGCGGGGGGGATGGAGATACGCAGTATTTT. It codes for CASSPSGGDGDTQYF.

V and J are TRBV5-6 and TRBJ2-7, with 10 positions matching TRBD2. The length of the CDR3 is 16 residues. Germline assignment: CDR1 SGHDT and CDR2 YYEEEE. With 4 bases clipped from V and 3 bases from J, the junction kept 10 bases outside the gene matches. The CDR3 DNA is TGTGCCAGCAGCCGCCCAGGACTAGCGGCAATCTACGAGCAGTACTTC. Translation gives CASSRPGLAAIYEQYF. Together with reference TRBV5-6 and TRBJ2-7, the CDR3 gives the full variable domain: DAGVTQSPTHLIKTRGQQVTLRCSPKSGHDTVSWYQQALGQGPQFIFQYYEEEERQRGNFPDRFSGHQFPNYSSELNVNALLLGDSALYLCASSRPGLAAIYEQYFGPGTRLTVT.

The chain uses TRBV7-6 and TRBJ1-1; 8 bases map to TRBD1. Germline V gives CDR1 SGHVS, CDR2 FNYEAQ. Trimming took 3 bases from V and 4 from J; bases not matched to a gene: 7. This CDR3 region has 15 residues. The CDR3 reads CASSFSSQGATEAFF. CDR3 nucleotides: TGTGCCAGCAGCTTTTCTTCCCAGGGGGCCACTGAAGCTTTCTTT.

This chain uses TRBV14 with TRBJ1-1; D might be TRBD1 (6 bases). CDR1 is SGHDN and CDR2 is FVKESK in the germline V gene. The CDR3 is made up of 15 amino acids. Trimming stripped 4 bases from V and 0 bases from J, with 12 bases between. The DNA of the CDR3 is TGTGCCAGCAGCCTCATGGGGGCCATGAACACTGAAGCTTTCTTT. Encoded protein: CASSLMGAMNTEAFF.

The CDR3 spells CASSPGNFMNTEAFF. Written as DNA, the CDR3 is TGTGCCAGCAGTCCGGGGAATTTCATGAACACTGAAGCTTTCTTT. The chain uses TRBV27 and TRBJ1-1; D remains unclear. The germline V gene encodes CDR1 MNHEY and CDR2 SMNVEV (reference sequence). Trimming cost V 5 bases and J 0 bases, with 13 bases left between them. The CDR3 totals 15 residues.

The rearrangement joins TRBV11-2 to TRBJ2-7, with D perhaps TRBD2 (5 bases). Germline CDR1 reads SGHAT; CDR2 reads FQNNGV. Trimming stripped 5 bases from V and 4 bases from J, with 15 bases between. The CDR3 is 14 amino acids. CDR3: CASSRSGTGYEQYF. The CDR3 DNA is TGTGCCAGCAGCCGCTCGGGCACGGGGTACGAGCAGTACTTC.

V is TRBV27 and J is TRBJ2-1, with 8 positions matching TRBD1. The CDR3 is 15 amino acids. Per the germline V gene, CDR1 is MNHEY and CDR2 is SMNVEV (reference sequence). After removal of 3 bases from V and 8 bases from J, the junction contained 9 bases not matched to a gene. As DNA, the CDR3 is TGTGCCAGCAGTTTCTCCGGGACAGGTTCGCATGAGCAGTTCTTC. It yields the protein CASSFSGTGSHEQFF.

The chain combines TRBV19 with TRBJ2-3, with 7 bases that match TRBD2. After removal of 4 bases from V and 1 base from J, the junction contained 8 bases not matched to a gene. The CDR3 is 16 amino acids. CDR1 is LNHDA, CDR2 SQIVND, per germline (reference sequence). CDR3 DNA: TGTGCCAGTAGTAATATGAGGGAGGGTGGCACAGATACGCAGTATTTT. This encodes CASSNMREGGTDTQYF.

In this sample, this clone turned up once. The chain has TRBV6-6 and TRBJ1-1, with D tentatively TRBD1 (6 bases). CDR3 length: 14 residues. The V gene's germline CDR1 is MNHNY and CDR2 SVGAGI (reference sequence). Trimming removed 5 bases from V and 2 bases from J, with 12 bases in between. In DNA form, the CDR3 reads TGTGCCAGCAGTGCGCGACAGGCCAACACTGAAGCTTTCTTT. Its protein is CASSARQANTEAFF.

V gene TRBV2 combines with J gene TRBJ2-5, with D tentatively TRBD1 (5 bases). Germline-derived CDR1 and CDR2 are SNHLY and FYNNEI. This CDR3 comprises 14 residues. Trimming removed 7 bases at V and 1 base at J, with 13 bases between. CDR3: CASTQGTVQETQYF. The DNA for the CDR3 is TGTGCCAGCACCCAGGGTACAGTCCAAGAGACCCAGTACTTC.

This clone was picked up a small number of times. The V and J genes are TRBV2 and TRBJ2-3, with 11 positions matching TRBD2. The CDR3 sequence is 15 residues long. Per germline, CDR1 SNHLY and CDR2 FYNNEI. Trimming at V came to 5 bases and at J to 5 bases, leaving 6 bases not matched to a gene. The CDR3 sequence is CASSLLAGGGDTQYF. The CDR3, as DNA: TGTGCCAGCAGTCTCTTAGCGGGAGGGGGAGATACGCAGTATTTT.

This rearrangement joins TRBV4-1 to TRBJ2-1; D not resolved. There are 15 residues in the CDR3. Trimming shortened V by 0 bases and J by 8 bases, and 14 bases separated the two germline ends. Germline lookup yields CDR1 MGHRA and CDR2 YSYEKL. The CDR3: CASSQESLLRDEQFF. The CDR3 nucleotides read TGCGCCAGCAGCCAAGAGAGCCTACTTCGGGATGAGCAGTTCTTC.

The chain recombines TRBV10-3 with TRBJ2-2; 9 bases match TRBD1. With V trimmed by 5 bases and J by 6 bases, 10 bases remained unmatched. The CDR3 loop spans 16 amino acids. Germline V CDR1 and CDR2: ENHRY, SYGVKD. CDR3 amino acids: CAISPGTGMSPGELFF. CDR3 in DNA: TGTGCCATCAGTCCCGGGACAGGGATGAGTCCCGGGGAGCTGTTTTTT.

The chain recombines TRBV27 with TRBJ1-1; TRBD1 matches 8 bases. The CDR3 extends over 15 amino acids. The germline CDR1 and CDR2 sequences are MNHEY and SMNVEV (reference sequence). Trimming removed 2 bases from V and 5 bases from J; junction bases left unmatched: 7. The CDR3 loop reads CASSLRQGAGTEAFF. The CDR3 DNA reads as TGTGCCAGCAGTTTAAGGCAGGGGGCAGGAACTGAAGCTTTCTTT.

The chain combines TRBV7-2 with TRBJ2-3, with unresolved D. The CDR3 has 13 residues. The germline V gene encodes CDR1 SGHTA and CDR2 FQGNSA. Trimming took 4 bases from V and 2 from J, leaving 7 bases between them. CDR3 sequence (DNA): TGTGCCAGCAGCTCCCGTGTCACAGATACGCAGTATTTT. Translating gives CASSSRVTDTQYF.

The chain is built from TRBV27 and TRBJ2-1; TRBD2 aligns across 10 bases. The germline CDR1 and CDR2 sequences are MNHEY and SMNVEV (reference sequence). The CDR3 length is 13 residues. With V trimmed by 6 bases and J by 8 bases, 4 bases remained unmatched. Written as DNA, the CDR3 is TGTGCCAGCAGCGCTAGCGGGAGAGATGAGCAGTTCTTC. The encoded protein is CASSASGRDEQFF.

This chain joins TRBV5-1 and TRBJ1-1, with 11 bases identical to TRBD1. This CDR3 comprises 16 residues. V shed 3 bases, J shed 4 bases, and the junction held 8 bases outside the gene matches. In germline, CDR1 is SGHRS, CDR2 YFSETQ. CDR3 coding DNA: TGCGCCAGCAGCTGGTCAACCGGGACAGGGGGCACTGAAGCTTTCTTT. Translation: CASSWSTGTGGTEAFF.